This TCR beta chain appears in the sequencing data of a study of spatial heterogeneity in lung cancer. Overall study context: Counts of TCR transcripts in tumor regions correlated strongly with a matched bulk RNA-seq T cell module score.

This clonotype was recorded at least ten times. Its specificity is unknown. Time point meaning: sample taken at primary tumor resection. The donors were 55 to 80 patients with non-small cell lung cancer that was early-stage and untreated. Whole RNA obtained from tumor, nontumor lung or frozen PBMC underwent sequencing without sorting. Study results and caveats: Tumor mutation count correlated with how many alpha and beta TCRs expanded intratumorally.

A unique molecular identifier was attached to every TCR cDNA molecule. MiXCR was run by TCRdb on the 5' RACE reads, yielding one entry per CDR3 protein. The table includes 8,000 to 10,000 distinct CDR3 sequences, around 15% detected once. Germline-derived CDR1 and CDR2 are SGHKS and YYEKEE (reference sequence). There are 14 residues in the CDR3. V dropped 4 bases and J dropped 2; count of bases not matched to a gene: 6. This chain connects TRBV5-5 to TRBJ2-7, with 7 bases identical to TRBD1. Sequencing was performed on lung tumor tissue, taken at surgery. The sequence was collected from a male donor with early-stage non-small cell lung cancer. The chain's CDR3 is CASSDRALTYEQYF. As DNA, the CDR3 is TGTGCCAGCAGCGACAGGGCCCTCACCTACGAGCAGTACTTC.